One and the same sample provided the 2 T cell receptor beta chains below, sequenced in a study of CD8+CD57+ T cells in acquired aplastic anemia. Template material for TCR beta VDJ and CDR3 profiling consisted of genomic DNA. TCRdb re-derived calls from the reads in MiXCR, one entry per CDR3 protein. The repertoire holds roughly 250,000 distinct CDR3 sequences, with approximately 50% as singletons. Those patients picked for sequencing had displayed CD8+CD57+ cell expansion on flow cytometry. The sequencing input was sorted CD4+, CD8+, or CD8+CD57+ T cells (not recorded which) from PBMCs. These TCRs come from a human donor with aplastic anemia.

This clonotype was observed many times. The chain has TRBV7-8 and TRBJ2-7; TRBD1 might be the D (6 bases). This CDR3 is built from 14 residues. With 5 bases removed from V and 2 bases from J, the gap between germline ends came to 13 bases. Germline assignment: CDR1 SGHVS and CDR2 FQNEAQ. CDR3 in amino acids: CASSPTGQTYEQYF. Here the CDR3 DNA reads TGTGCCAGCAGCCCCACCGGACAGACCTACGAGCAGTACTTC. The full variable domain, completed using reference TRBV7-8 and TRBJ2-7, is GAGVSQSPRYKVAKRGQDVALRCDPISGHVSLFWYQQALGQGPEFLTYFQNEAQLDKSGLPSDRFFAERPEGSVSTLKIQRTQQEDSAVYLCASSPTGQTYEQYFGPGTRLTVT.

As to this clonotype: A single base separates this from a much larger clone, so it may be a read error. The CDR3 does not close with the conserved phenylalanine or tryptophan, likely indicating a read error. This rearrangement joins TRBV9 to TRBJ2-1; either TRBD1 or TRBD2 may supply D (7 bases each). The CDR3 length is 16 residues. Germline V CDR1 and CDR2: SGDLS, YYNGEE. Trimming pared 0 bases from V and 3 bases from J, leaving 13 bases between. CDR3 nucleotide sequence: TGTGCCAGCAGCGTAGAGGGAGGGGGCCTCTACAATGAGCAGTTCCTC. This encodes CASSVEGGGLYNEQFL.